One and the same sample provided the 32 T cell receptor beta chains below, sequenced in a study of blood T cell repertoires in COVID-19 (dated by TCRdb to the early 2020s). Library method: the immunoSEQ multiplex PCR assay. The table was pulled from immuneACCESS by TCRdb, which kept in-frame rearrangements only. Such tables lose some clones; where checked, under half of the loss comes from unresolved V genes, and the rest has no known cause. This sample comprises around 140,000 clones, roughly nine tenths of them detected only once. The top ten clones comprise around 1.5% of the sample. Sequenced sample: peripheral blood. Every receptor here comes from a human donor in a cohort sampled during active COVID-19.

The chain couples TRBV19 to TRBJ1-1; D possibly corresponds to TRBD1 (5 bases). V lost 2 bases and J 0 bases, leaving 13 bases between the germline ends. Germline CDR1 LNHDA, CDR2 SQIVND (reference sequence). This CDR3 has 16 amino acids. CDR3 amino acids: CASSIRQGGVNTEAFF. The CDR3 coding sequence is TGTGCCAGTAGTATACGCCAGGGCGGGGTGAACACTGAAGCTTTCTTT.

This rearrangement joins TRBV6-1 to TRBJ2-1, with D perhaps TRBD2 (5 bases). V was pared by 1 base and J by 0 bases, with 7 bases between. From germline, CDR1 is MNHNS and CDR2 SASEGT. The CDR3 extends over 15 amino acids. CDR3 DNA: TGTGCCAGCAGTGAAGAGGCGGGCTCCTACAATGAGCAGTTCTTC. Amino acid sequence: CASSEEAGSYNEQFF.

This chain joins TRBV7-2 and TRBJ1-5, with D perhaps TRBD1 (6 bases). The V gene lost 4 bases and the J gene lost 5 bases, with 12 bases spanning the gap. The CDR3 length is 14 residues. CDR1 SGHTA and CDR2 FQGNSA come from the germline V gene. The CDR3 DNA reads as TGTGCCAGCAGCTCGAGAGGGGGGGATCAGCCCCAGCATTTT. Protein sequence: CASSSRGGDQPQHF.

V usage is TRBV25-1 and J usage is TRBJ2-1; D unresolved. This CDR3 is built from 10 residues. Germline assignment: CDR1 MGHDK and CDR2 SYGVNS. Between the trimmed V and J ends, which lost 8 bases and 7 bases, there was a span of 6 bases. The CDR3 reads CASEQNEQFF. The CDR3 DNA is TGTGCCAGCGAACAAAATGAGCAGTTCTTC. The full variable domain, its missing parts supplied by reference TRBV25-1 and TRBJ2-1, is EADIYQTPRYLVIGTGKKITLECSQTMGHDKMYWYQQDPGMELHLIHYSYGVNSTEKGDLSSESTVSRIRTEHFPLTLESARPSHTSQYLCASEQNEQFFGPGTRLTVL.

This sequence joins TRBV4-3 and TRBJ2-1; D call uncertain. V was clipped by 5 bases and J by 8 bases, with 10 bases between them. This CDR3 is 12 amino acids long. Germline V CDR1 and CDR2: LGHNA, YSLEER. This CDR3 is CASSDTGHEQFF. CDR3 coding DNA: TGCGCCAGCAGCGATACTGGGCATGAGCAGTTCTTC.

In nucleotides, the CDR3 is TGTGCCAGCAGTCTCTGGACTAGCGGGGGGGCACGCACAGATACGCAGTATTTT. Its protein is CASSLWTSGGARTDTQYF. The J gene is TRBJ2-3, the V gene TRBV27; 15 bases line up with TRBD2. This CDR3 is built from 18 residues. The germline CDR1 and CDR2 sequences are MNHEY and SMNVEV (reference sequence). V was pared by 5 bases and J by 1 base, with 7 bases of the junction left unmatched.

CDR3 coding DNA: TGTGCCAGCAGTCGAACGACGATACAGGGGCTAGACTATGGCTACACCTTC. Translation: CASSRTTIQGLDYGYTF. The chain employs TRBV3-1 (or the pseudogene TRBV3-2) and TRBJ1-2; TRBD1 agrees at 7 bases. CDR3 length: 17 residues. V shed 6 bases, J shed 3 bases, and the junction held 16 bases outside the gene matches. Per the germline V gene, CDR1 is LGHDT and CDR2 is YNNKEL (reference sequence).

As DNA, the CDR3 is TGTGCCAGCGGACTACCGGAAGATACGCAGTATTTT. Translating gives CASGLPEDTQYF. This sequence joins TRBV6-5 and TRBJ2-3; D is possibly TRBD2 (6 bases). The CDR3 contains 12 residues. V lost 8 bases and J lost 5, with 11 bases in between. Germline loops: CDR1 MNHEY, CDR2 SVGAGI.

The chain joins TRBV6-5 to TRBJ1-2; TRBD1 is a possible D gene (5 bases). The germline CDR1 and CDR2 sequences are MNHEY and SVGAGI. The CDR3 is made up of 14 amino acids. V was trimmed by 6 bases and J by 4 bases, leaving 15 bases between them. The CDR3 nucleotides are TGTGCCAGCAGCGCGAACAGGTTCGGCTATGGCTACACCTTC. It codes for CASSANRFGYGYTF.

The CDR3 DNA is TGCGCCAGCAGTCAATCGATCCCGGACAGGGATCGAGATACGCAGTATTTT. Its protein product is CASSQSIPDRDRDTQYF. The V call is TRBV23-1, the J call TRBJ2-3; 8 bases align to TRBD1. TRBV23-1 is classed as an ORF, of uncertain function. J was trimmed by 5 bases and V by 0 bases; bases with no gene match: 10. This CDR3 is built from 17 residues.

The chain couples TRBV5-4 to TRBJ2-7; D might be TRBD1 (6 bases). The germline V gene has CDR1 SGHNT and CDR2 YYREEE (reference sequence). V gave up 9 bases and J gave up 0 bases, with 13 bases separating them. The CDR3 is 13 amino acids. For the CDR3, the DNA is TGTGCCATGGTCGGGGACACCTCCTACGAGCAGTACTTC. Residues: CAMVGDTSYEQYF. The full variable domain, with the rest looked up from reference TRBV5-4 and TRBJ2-7, is ETGVTQSPTHLIKTRGQQVTLRCSSQSGHNTVSWYQQALGQGPQFIFQYYREEENGRGNFPPRFSGLQFPNYSSELNVNALELDDSALYLCAMVGDTSYEQYFGPGTRLTVT.

The rearrangement joins TRBV6-5 to TRBJ1-3; the D is unclear. The CDR3 loop spans 15 amino acids. In germline, CDR1 is MNHEY, CDR2 SVGAGI. Trimming removed 6 bases from V and 4 bases from J, with 16 bases in between. CDR3 loop: CASSLVPDLGNTIYF. The CDR3 nucleotides are TGTGCCAGCAGCCTAGTCCCAGATTTGGGAAACACCATATATTTT.

The chain joins TRBV7-6 to TRBJ2-1; 9 positions agree with TRBD2. CDR3 size: 16 residues. Germline V lookup: CDR1 SGHVS, CDR2 FNYEAQ. Trimming cost V 1 base and J 10 bases; bases outside gene matches: 11. The CDR3 sequence: CASSLGGAGGFREQFF. In DNA form, the CDR3 reads TGTGCCAGCAGCTTAGGAGGAGCGGGGGGCTTCCGAGAGCAGTTCTTC.

The rearrangement links TRBV9 to TRBJ2-1; tentatively, D is TRBD2 (5 bases). Trimming took 0 bases from V and 4 from J, leaving 11 bases between them. Germline loops: CDR1 SGDLS, CDR2 YYNGEE. There are 15 residues in the CDR3. The CDR3 coding sequence is TGTGCCAGCAGCGTAGGTAGGACTCCGTACAATGAGCAGTTCTTC. Protein product: CASSVGRTPYNEQFF.

The gene calls are TRBV29-1 and TRBJ2-1, with D tentatively TRBD2 (5 bases). Germline V gene data show CDR1 as SQVTM and CDR2 as ANQGSEA. This CDR3 is 11 amino acids long. As DNA, the CDR3 is TGCTCTACTGGGGAGCACAATGAGCAGTTCTTC. Its protein product is CSTGEHNEQFF.

The rearrangement links TRBV7-8 to TRBJ2-3, with 14 bases identical to TRBD2. With V trimmed by 4 bases and J by 0 bases, 6 bases remained unmatched. Germline-derived CDR1 and CDR2 are SGHVS and FQNEAQ. This CDR3 comprises 18 residues. CDR3 region: CASSSGLAGDQSTDTQYF. For the CDR3, the DNA is TGTGCCAGCAGCTCGGGACTAGCGGGGGACCAAAGCACAGATACGCAGTATTTT. The complete variable domain, with remaining parts taken from reference TRBV7-8 and TRBJ2-3, reads GAGVSQSPRYKVAKRGQDVALRCDPISGHVSLFWYQQALGQGPEFLTYFQNEAQLDKSGLPSDRFFAERPEGSVSTLKIQRTQQEDSAVYLCASSSGLAGDQSTDTQYFGPGTRLTVL.

This clone came up a few times. This chain's CDR3 is CASSLEAPGVIYF. The DNA of the CDR3 is TGTGCCAGCAGCTTAGAGGCCCCCGGGGTCATATATTTT. This sequence joins TRBV7-6 and TRBJ1-3; no definite D call. The germline V gene encodes CDR1 SGHVS and CDR2 FNYEAQ. The V gene lost 1 base and the J gene lost 12 bases, with 13 bases spanning the gap. The CDR3 extends over 13 amino acids.

The gene calls are TRBV19 and TRBJ1-4; 7 bases align to TRBD1. CDR1 LNHDA and CDR2 SQIVND come from the germline V gene (reference sequence). V shed 3 bases and J 2 bases; nucleotides not matched to a gene: 3. The CDR3 consists of 15 residues. Here the CDR3 reads CASSIPRGTNEKLFF. The CDR3 nucleotides read TGTGCCAGTAGTATCCCCAGGGGGACTAATGAAAAACTGTTTTTT. Supplemented by reference TRBV19 and TRBJ1-4, the full variable domain reads DGGITQSPKYLFRKEGQNVTLSCEQNLNHDAMYWYRQDPGQGLRLIYYSQIVNDFQKGDIAEGYSVSREKKESFPLTVTSAQKNPTAFYLCASSIPRGTNEKLFFGSGTQLSVL.

The chain combines TRBV27 with TRBJ2-1, with a weak D call TRBD2 (6 bases). This CDR3 has 15 residues. Germline CDR1 reads MNHEY; CDR2 reads SMNVEV (reference sequence). Between the trimmed V and J ends, which lost 3 bases and 7 bases, there was a span of 16 bases. CDR3 sequence reads: CASSFIMVAANEQFF. The CDR3 DNA follows: TGTGCCAGCAGTTTTATAATGGTAGCGGCGAATGAGCAGTTCTTC.

This chain links TRBV28 with TRBJ1-4, with a tentative D call TRBD1 (5 bases). CDR1 is MDHEN and CDR2 is SYDVKM in the germline V gene. This CDR3 is built from 15 residues. Trimming cost V 5 bases and J 3 bases, with 13 bases left between them. For the CDR3, the DNA is TGTGCCAGCAGTGCAACTATGGGGCCTAATGAAAAACTGTTTTTT. The encoded protein is CASSATMGPNEKLFF.

The table lists this clone with a few counts. CDR3 nucleotide sequence: TGCGCCAGCAGCTTGGAGGACAGATACTACACCTTC. Residues: CASSLEDRYYTF. This chain connects TRBV5-1 to TRBJ1-2; D is possibly TRBD1 (6 bases). The CDR3 consists of 12 residues. The ends were cut back, 0 bases at V and 10 bases at J, with 10 bases in the middle. Germline V gene data show CDR1 as SGHRS and CDR2 as YFSETQ.

This clone was seen a single time. The chain is built from TRBV30 and TRBJ1-6; D uncertain. Germline V CDR1 and CDR2: GTSNPN, SVGIG (reference sequence). The CDR3 is made up of 15 amino acids. V was pared by 3 bases and J by 5 bases, with 14 bases between. The CDR3 region has the DNA TGTGCCTGGAGATTACGGGGAGGGAATAATTCACCCCTCCACTTT. Translation: CAWRLRGGNNSPLHF.

The chain links TRBV2 to TRBJ2-5, with 9 positions matching TRBD2. After removal of 3 bases from V and 4 bases from J, the junction contained 12 bases not matched to a gene. This CDR3 has 17 residues. Germline V gene lookup returns CDR1 SNHLY and CDR2 FYNNEI. The CDR3 bases are TGTGCCAGCAGTGATGCGGGGGGGCGTACCACACGAGAGACCCAGTACTTC. This gives the protein CASSDAGGRTTRETQYF.

The chain joins TRBV7-9 to TRBJ2-2, with 9 bases lining up with TRBD2. This CDR3 has 16 residues. Trimming cost V 1 base and J 2 bases; bases outside gene matches: 2. Germline values: CDR1 SEHNR, CDR2 FQNEAQ (reference sequence). The CDR3 bases are TGTGCCAGCAGCTTAGTAGCGGGGGTAAACACCGGGGAGCTGTTTTTT. Encoded protein: CASSLVAGVNTGELFF.

The chain links TRBV6-5 to TRBJ1-2; D may be TRBD1 (5 bases). V lost 4 bases and J 4 bases, leaving 19 bases between the germline ends. Germline CDR1 is MNHEY and CDR2 is SVGAGI. There are 16 residues in the CDR3. The CDR3 DNA is TGTGCCAGCAGTTCCGGCAAAACGACAGCTTTCTATGGCTACACCTTC. Protein product: CASSSGKTTAFYGYTF.

The rearrangement uses TRBV29-1 and TRBJ2-3; 10 bases align to TRBD2. V lost 7 bases and J lost 1; bases outside the gene matches: 5. The CDR3 spans 14 residues. CDR1 SQVTM and CDR2 ANQGSEA come from the germline V gene. In DNA, the CDR3 is TGCAGCGGAAGCGGGGGGGAGGGCACAGATACGCAGTATTTT. It specifies CSGSGGEGTDTQYF.

The chain joins TRBV29-1 to TRBJ2-3, with 9 bases matching TRBD2. V was clipped by 3 bases and J by 4 bases; unmatched bases: 8. The CDR3 has 15 residues. CDR1 SQVTM and CDR2 ANQGSEA come from the germline V gene. CDR3 sequence reads: CSVERFGGGADTQYF. The CDR3, as DNA: TGCAGCGTTGAGCGTTTTGGCGGGGGGGCAGATACGCAGTATTTT.

The chain uses TRBV5-1 and TRBJ1-1; 7 bases match TRBD1. Trimming cost V 0 bases and J 2 bases; bases outside gene matches: 4. In germline, CDR1 is SGHRS, CDR2 YFSETQ. The CDR3 length is 15 residues. Here the CDR3 reads CASSLVGQPNTEAFF. CDR3 sequence (DNA): TGCGCCAGCAGCTTGGTGGGACAGCCAAACACTGAAGCTTTCTTT.

The CDR3 DNA follows: TGCGCCAGCAGGGGGAGCGGAAACAAAGAAAAACTGTTTTTT. The encoded protein is CASRGSGNKEKLFF. The chain is built from TRBV4-1 and TRBJ1-4; D uncertain. The germline CDR1 and CDR2 sequences are MGHRA and YSYEKL. V was pared by 6 bases and J by 8 bases, with 16 bases between. The CDR3 is 14 residues long.

V is TRBV2 and J is TRBJ1-2; TRBD1 matches 7 bases. CDR1 is SNHLY and CDR2 is FYNNEI in the germline V gene. V dropped 6 bases and J dropped 5; count of bases not matched to a gene: 9. This CDR3 spans 14 amino acids. The CDR3 loop reads CASSRQGTPYGYTF. The CDR3, as DNA: TGTGCCAGCAGCCGACAGGGAACCCCGTATGGCTACACCTTC.

The gene calls are TRBV19 and TRBJ1-4; weak D call: TRBD1 (6 bases). The CDR3 has 14 residues. V was cut by 4 bases and J by 8 bases, with 14 bases left in between. The V gene's germline CDR1 is LNHDA and CDR2 SQIVND (reference sequence). The CDR3 sequence is CASSSQTGGEKLFF. The CDR3 bases are TGTGCCAGTAGTAGTCAGACAGGAGGCGAAAAACTGTTTTTT.

The chain employs TRBV7-9 and TRBJ2-2; 13 bases line up with TRBD2. This CDR3 spans 17 amino acids. V gave up 3 bases and J gave up 1 base; unmatched junction bases: 2. Germline values: CDR1 SEHNR, CDR2 FQNEAQ (reference sequence). The CDR3 nucleotides read TGTGCCAGCAGCTTGGGACTAGCGGGGATGAACACCGGGGAGCTGTTTTTT. Protein: CASSLGLAGMNTGELFF.